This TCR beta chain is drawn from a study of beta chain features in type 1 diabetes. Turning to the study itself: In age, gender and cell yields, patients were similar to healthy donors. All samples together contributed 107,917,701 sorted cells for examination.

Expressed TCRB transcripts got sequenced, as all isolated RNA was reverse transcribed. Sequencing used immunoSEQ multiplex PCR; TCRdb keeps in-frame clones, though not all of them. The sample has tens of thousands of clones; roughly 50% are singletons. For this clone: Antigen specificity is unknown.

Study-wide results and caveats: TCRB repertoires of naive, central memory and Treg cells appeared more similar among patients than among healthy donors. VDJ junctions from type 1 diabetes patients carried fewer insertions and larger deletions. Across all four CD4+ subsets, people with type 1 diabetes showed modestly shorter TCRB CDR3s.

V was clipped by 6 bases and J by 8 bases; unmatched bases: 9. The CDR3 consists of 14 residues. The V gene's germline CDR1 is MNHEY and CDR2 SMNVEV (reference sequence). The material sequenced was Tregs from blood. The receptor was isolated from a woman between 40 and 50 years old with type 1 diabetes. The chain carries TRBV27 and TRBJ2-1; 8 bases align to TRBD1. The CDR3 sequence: CASRMGDRFDEQFF. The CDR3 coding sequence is TGTGCCAGCAGGATGGGGGACAGGTTTGATGAGCAGTTCTTC.